This T cell receptor (beta chain) came from a study of Ad26.COV2.S vaccination and SARS-CoV-2 variants. Germline CDR1 is SGHKS and CDR2 is YYEKEE (reference sequence). Deletions cut 4 bases from V and 6 bases from J, with 19 bases between. This CDR3 spans 15 amino acids. Clones were read by immunoSEQ multiplex PCR, and TCRdb kept only the in-frame ones, dropping some. The data contain some 480,000 clones, roughly 89% of them seen just once; the ten biggest clones take up 13%. This sample's treatment: about 20 received Ad26.COV2.S at low or high dose, single or two shots; five or six received placebo; per-sample allocation not given. The samples date from day 63 after the first vaccine or placebo injection. Ad26.COV2.S expressed prefusion-stabilized spike from the original Wuhan strain.

This clonotype was sampled from a person aged 18 to 65 who received the Ad26.COV2.S COVID-19 vaccine or a placebo. The source material was peripheral blood, sampled in a trial of Ad26.COV2.S vaccine versus placebo. This chain uses TRBV5-5 with TRBJ1-1; D perhaps matches TRBD1 (5 bases). The CDR3 coding sequence is TGTGCCAGCAGCCCGGGGCCGAAGGCACTCTCTGAAGCTTTCTTT. Protein sequence: CASSPGPKALSEAFF.